The present T cell receptor beta chain was sequenced within a study of T-cell memory formation after mild COVID-19. General observations from the study: Mainly CM and EM harbored the contracting CD4+ clones; mainly EMRA harbored the CD8+ ones. Clones that got smaller from day 15 to 85 had even CD4/CD8, while clones growing later tipped toward CD4+.

Libraries for TCRalpha and TCRbeta carried sample barcodes and unique molecular identifiers via 5'RACE. Using its own MiXCR run on the 5' RACE reads, TCRdb lists one record per CDR3 protein. The profile covers some 320,000 distinct CDR3 sequences, with about a sixth appearing a single time and around 24% taken by the ten largest. As to this clonotype: As yet, its antigen is unknown.

Trimming cost V 5 bases and J 7 bases, with 15 bases left between them. Per germline, CDR1 PRHDT and CDR2 FYEKMQ (reference sequence). This CDR3 spans 13 amino acids. The TCR originated in a man in his late teens or twenties who had mild COVID-19 (a few samples of this study predate the infection). Cell type and time point are not known. V gene TRBV13 combines with J gene TRBJ2-7, with D perhaps matching TRBD2 (6 bases). Sequenced sample: PBMCs or a T cell subset sorted from them (not recorded which). DNA of the CDR3: TGTGCCAGCAGCCACGGGGGATCCCGGGAGCAGTACTTC. Its protein is CASSHGGSREQYF.